The next 3 T cell receptor beta chains were all read from a single sample in a study of cytomegalovirus exposure and HLA in healthy donors. 13 Jbeta primers and 60 Vbeta primers were used for the PCR. Here immunoSEQ multiplex PCR was the method, and the copy in TCRdb shows in-frame clones only, minus some. The sample lists roughly 180,000 clones, about 81% occurring once. Sequencing was done on a sample of PBMCs. These receptor sequences come from a man aged 35 to 55 in good health and CMV-seronegative.

The V call is TRBV7-2, the J call TRBJ1-2; D might be TRBD1 (5 bases). The V gene lost 1 base and the J gene lost 6 bases, with 6 bases spanning the gap. The CDR3 loop spans 12 amino acids. CDR1 SGHTA and CDR2 FQGNSA come from the germline V gene. The CDR3 sequence is CASSLEGNGYTF. CDR3 nucleotides: TGTGCCAGCAGCTTAGAGGGGAATGGCTACACCTTC.

This clone was picked up one time. The rearrangement uses TRBV5-4 and TRBJ1-4, with D perhaps matching TRBD1 (6 bases). V was cut by 4 bases and J by 2 bases, with 12 bases left in between. Germline CDR1 SGHNT, CDR2 YYREEE (reference sequence). CDR3 length: 15 amino acids. The CDR3 reads CASSPEGGTNEKLFF. The CDR3 nucleotides are TGTGCCAGCAGCCCCGAGGGGGGGACTAATGAAAAACTGTTTTTT.

V is TRBV4-2 and J is TRBJ2-5; 8 nucleotides align to TRBD2. The junction had 5 bases not matched to a gene; V was cut back by 0 bases and J by 5 bases. The CDR3 is made up of 15 amino acids. Germline V gives CDR1 LGHNA, CDR2 YNFKEQ. The CDR3 coding sequence is TGTGCCAGCAGCCAAGAAGGACGGGGGGGGGAGACCCAGTACTTC. It codes for CASSQEGRGGETQYF.